This T cell receptor (beta chain) stems from a study of shared clonotypes between healthy human individuals. Repertoires were generated with immunoSEQ multiplex PCR, while TCRdb's copy carries only in-frame clones and drops some. The table records 2,500,000 or so clones, around nine tenths of them present only once. Germline V lookup: CDR1 MNHGY, CDR2 SAAAGT. This CDR3 is 12 amino acids long. V lost 6 bases and J lost 6, with 11 bases in between. The study's findings and limits: Clonotypes that were shared across a few donors made up around 5% of naive CD4 clonotypes.

As concerns this clone: Its cognate antigen is unknown.

This sequence originates from a man aged 18-30 years in good health. V is TRBV6-8 and J is TRBJ1-2, with D unresolved. The sequenced sample was naive CD4+ T cells sorted from blood. As for subset: CD45RA+ positively selected. Here the CDR3 reads CASSRSPNGYTF. For the CDR3, the DNA is TGTGCCAGCAGCCGCAGCCCCAATGGCTACACCTTC.